These T cell receptor beta chains were read from a single sample in a study of cytomegalovirus exposure and HLA in healthy donors. Some clones are missing from TCRdb's copy, which holds only in-frame ones; the method was immunoSEQ multiplex PCR. The sample records about 130,000 clones, more than 80% being singletons. The sequencing input was PBMCs. The receptors were gathered from a man in his thirties or forties in good health and CMV-seropositive. The CDR3 runs from the conserved cysteine through the conserved F or W. Fields, in order: clone size, D gene, V gene, J gene, CDR3 DNA, CDR3 protein. A D gene is named only where the DNA matches it firmly. Size values are once, few and many counts, or a class for expanded clones, and some rows have none.

NA	NA	TRBV9	TRBJ1-1	TGTGCCAGCAACGGAGACAGGAGTCGTGGAGTTGAAGCTTTCTTT	CASNGDRSRGVEAFF
once	NA	TRBV12-5	TRBJ2-2	TGTGCTAGTGGTTTGGGGCGGTACACCGGGGAGCTGTTTTTT	CASGLGRYTGELFF
NA	TRBD2	TRBV7-3	TRBJ2-5	TGTGCCAGCAGCCCCCGGGGGGAAGAGACCCAGTACTTC	CASSPRGEETQYF
NA	NA	TRBV30	TRBJ2-7	TGTGCCTGGAGTACAGGGAGAGTCTACGAGCAGTACTTC	CAWSTGRVYEQYF
NA	NA	TRBV10-3	TRBJ2-1	TGTGCCATCAGTGAAATGACAGGACGCAATGAGCAGTTCTTC	CAISEMTGRNEQFF
NA	TRBD2	TRBV6-5	TRBJ2-1	TGTGCCAGCAGTGGACTAGCGGGGGCGGATGAGCAGTTCTTC	CASSGLAGADEQFF
NA	NA	TRBV10-2	TRBJ2-7	TGCGCCAGCACCTCGGACAGCGACTACGAGCAGTACTTC	CASTSDSDYEQYF
NA	NA	TRBV4-1	TRBJ1-4	TGCGCCAGCAGCCCCTTCTTGGGGGCGCGGACTAATGAAAAACTGTTTTTT	CASSPFLGARTNEKLFF
NA	NA	TRBV7-9	TRBJ1-5	TGTGCCAGCAGCCCAGGACAGAATCAGCCCCAGCATTTT	CASSPGQNQPQHF
NA	TRBD1	TRBV10-1	TRBJ2-7	TGCGCCAGCAGTGGCAGGACAGGGGGGACCTACGAGCAGTACTTC	CASSGRTGGTYEQYF
NA	TRBD1	TRBV2	TRBJ1-1	TGTGCCAGCGAACGGACAGGGGATAGGTTAGCTTTCTTT	CASERTGDRLAFF
NA	NA	TRBV19	TRBJ1-4	TGTGCCAGTAGTAAGAGGGACACCGCAACTAATGAAAAACTGTTTTTT	CASSKRDTATNEKLFF